A single sample gave rise to the 27 T cell receptor beta chains below, sequenced in a study of blood T cell repertoires in COVID-19. The repertoire was sequenced with immunoSEQ multiplex PCR; TCRdb's copy has only in-frame clones and lacks some. The sample lists approximately 200,000 clones, roughly 84% occurring once. The sequencing sample was made of PBMCs or T cells enriched from blood (not recorded which). The receptors stem from a man younger than 40 in a cohort exposed to, infected with or recovered from COVID-19 (not recorded which).

This rearrangement joins TRBV7-9 to TRBJ2-1; the D gene is possibly TRBD2 (5 bases). Deletions cut 4 bases from V and 10 bases from J, with 11 bases between. The germline gives CDR1 SEHNR, CDR2 FQNEAQ (reference sequence). The CDR3 contains 12 residues. CDR3 nucleotides: TGTGCCAGCAGCTGGGAGTCGGGGGAGCAGTTCTTC. Its translation: CASSWESGEQFF.

The chain joins TRBV27 to TRBJ1-6; D not resolved. CDR3 length equals 15 residues. Looked up from germline, CDR1 is MNHEY and CDR2 is SMNVEV (reference sequence). The V end was cut by 8 bases, the J end by 0 bases, with 11 bases between. The CDR3, as DNA: TGTGCCAGCCGCCCCGAGGGCTCCTATAATTCACCCCTCCACTTT. Its protein is CASRPEGSYNSPLHF.

This chain links TRBV11-2 with TRBJ1-1; TRBD1 is a possible D gene (6 bases). Germline lookup yields CDR1 SGHAT and CDR2 FQNNGV. V was clipped by 4 bases and J by 3 bases, with 9 bases between them. The length of the CDR3 is 13 residues. The CDR3 loop reads CASSSDSYTEAFF. The CDR3 bases are TGTGCCAGCAGCTCGGACAGTTACACTGAAGCTTTCTTT.

The genes are TRBV5-1 and TRBJ2-2; a possible D gene is TRBD1 (6 bases). In germline, CDR1 is SGHRS, CDR2 YFSETQ. The CDR3 consists of 15 residues. Trimming took 5 bases from V and 8 from J, leaving 19 bases between them. The CDR3 region is CASSSSAGQSGELFF. DNA for the CDR3: TGCGCCAGCAGTTCATCGGCCGGACAGTCAGGGGAGCTGTTTTTT.

This rearrangement joins TRBV18 to TRBJ1-3, with D possibly being TRBD1 (6 bases). Per germline, CDR1 KGHSH and CDR2 LQKENI. This CDR3 is 16 amino acids long. V gave up 2 bases and J gave up 1 base, with 12 bases separating them. The CDR3 DNA sequence: TGTGCCAGCTCACCAGATGGGGGCAAGTCTGGAAACACCATATATTTT. Its protein product is CASSPDGGKSGNTIYF.

The V gene is TRBV28, the J gene TRBJ2-1, with TRBD2 identical over 12 bases. With 3 bases clipped from V and 8 bases from J, the junction kept 8 bases outside the gene matches. Looked up from germline, CDR1 is MDHEN and CDR2 is SYDVKM. The CDR3 extends over 16 amino acids. The CDR3 DNA follows: TGTGCCAGCAGTTTTTCTCTAGCGGGAGGGTCCCATGAGCAGTTCTTC. This gives the protein CASSFSLAGGSHEQFF.

The chain has TRBV5-5 and TRBJ2-1, with 7 bases lining up with TRBD1. Trimming took 4 bases from V and 2 from J; bases not matched to a gene: 3. There are 14 residues in the CDR3. From germline, CDR1 is SGHKS and CDR2 YYEKEE (reference sequence). CDR3 bases: TGTGCCAGCAGCGTCGGGACAGCCTACAATGAGCAGTTCTTC. It specifies CASSVGTAYNEQFF.

The V call is TRBV2, the J call TRBJ2-4; D not resolved. The CDR3 runs 12 residues. Trimming stripped 2 bases from V and 3 bases from J, with 2 bases between. The germline gives CDR1 SNHLY, CDR2 FYNNEI. The CDR3 protein is CASSERKNIQYF. For the CDR3, the DNA is TGTGCCAGCAGTGAACGCAAAAACATTCAGTACTTC. The variable domain in full, completed from reference TRBV2 and TRBJ2-4, reads EPEVTQTPSHQVTQMGQEVILRCVPISNHLYFYWYRQILGQKVEFLVSFYNNEISEKSEIFDDQFSVERPDGSNFTLKIRSTKLEDSAMYFCASSERKNIQYFGAGTRLSVL.

The CDR3 loop reads CASSRDPGQPNYGYTF. CDR3 sequence (DNA): TGTGCCAGCAGCAGAGACCCGGGACAACCTAACTATGGCTACACCTTC. J is TRBJ1-2 and V is TRBV5-6, with TRBD1 as a possible D gene (6 bases). V was cut by 4 bases and J by 0 bases, with 16 bases left in between. There are 16 residues in the CDR3. Germline-derived CDR1 and CDR2 are SGHDT and YYEEEE.

This rearrangement joins TRBV5-8 to TRBJ1-5; 7 bases agree with TRBD1. J gave up 0 bases and V 4 bases, and 4 bases lay outside the gene matches. Germline CDR1 and CDR2: SGHTS and YDEGEE. The CDR3 spans 15 residues. The CDR3 sequence: CASSVGQASNQPQHF. As DNA, the CDR3 is TGTGCCAGCAGCGTAGGACAGGCTAGCAATCAGCCCCAGCATTTT. The full variable domain, completed using reference TRBV5-8 and TRBJ1-5, is EAGVTQSPTHLIKTRGQQATLRCSPISGHTSVYWYQQALGLGLQFLLWYDEGEERNRGNFPPRFSGRQFPNYSSELNVNALELEDSALYLCASSVGQASNQPQHFGDGTRLSIL.

The V and J genes are TRBV9 and TRBJ2-1, with TRBD2 identical over 14 bases. Germline V gene lookup returns CDR1 SGDLS and CDR2 YYNGEE. The CDR3 consists of 15 residues. The V and J ends lost 6 bases and 8 bases, in that order; junction bases with no gene match: 7. Here the CDR3 DNA reads TGTGCCAGCACCGGCGGGACTAGCGGGAGACATGAGCAGTTCTTC. Its translation: CASTGGTSGRHEQFF.

This chain uses TRBV29-1 with TRBJ2-7, with TRBD1 matching 9 bases. Germline CDR1 and CDR2: SQVTM and ANQGSEA. This CDR3 is built from 12 residues. V lost 6 bases, J lost 1 base, and 1 base stayed unmatched. The CDR3 DNA reads as TGCAGCGTCGGACAGGGGTCCTACGAGCAGTACTTC. It is translated as CSVGQGSYEQYF.

This clone has just one count. The chain joins TRBV19 to TRBJ2-2, with 7 positions matching TRBD1. CDR3 length equals 16 residues. V shed 0 bases and J 4 bases; nucleotides not matched to a gene: 5. Germline V lookup: CDR1 LNHDA, CDR2 SQIVND (reference sequence). The CDR3 here is CASSIDSGQFTGELFF. CDR3 nucleotide sequence: TGTGCCAGTAGTATAGACTCGGGACAGTTCACCGGGGAGCTGTTTTTT.

The rearrangement joins TRBV5-4 to TRBJ1-1, with TRBD1 identical over 9 bases. Germline assignment: CDR1 SGHNT and CDR2 YYREEE (reference sequence). J lost 6 bases, V lost 4 bases, and 19 bases had no gene match. The CDR3 contains 18 residues. The CDR3 DNA reads as TGTGCCAGCAGCCTCTCTTACAGGGGGCGCGGTCGTTGGCCTGAAGCTTTCTTT. The encoded protein is CASSLSYRGRGRWPEAFF.

The rearrangement uses TRBV5-5 and TRBJ2-2; tentatively, D is TRBD2 (5 bases). The V gene lost 3 bases and the J gene lost 5 bases, with 17 bases spanning the gap. Germline V CDR1 and CDR2: SGHKS, YYEKEE (reference sequence). The CDR3 runs to 16 residues. The CDR3 bases are TGTGCCAGCAGCTCGCGGAAGGGCCCGGGGACCGGGGAGCTGTTTTTT. Its translation: CASSSRKGPGTGELFF.

This rearrangement joins TRBV7-3 to TRBJ1-3; no clear D. Germline CDR1 and CDR2: SGHTA and FQGTGA. This CDR3 has 13 residues. The V end lost 5 bases, the J end lost 0 bases, and 5 bases lay between the germline ends. The CDR3 region has the DNA TGTGCCAGCAGCCTCAGCTCTGGAAACACCATATATTTT. Translating gives CASSLSSGNTIYF.

This clone was recorded many times. DNA of the CDR3: TGTGCCAGTTCACCGGGACGGGGGGGCTATGGCTACACCTTC. It yields the protein CASSPGRGGYGYTF. The rearrangement joins TRBV19 to TRBJ1-2, with a tentative D call TRBD1 (5 bases). Trimming stripped 8 bases from V and 4 bases from J, with 17 bases between. This CDR3 contains 14 residues. Germline loops: CDR1 LNHDA, CDR2 SQIVND (reference sequence).

CDR3 protein: CASKMGGNTEAFF. CDR3 nucleotide sequence: TGTGCCAGCAAGATGGGGGGGAACACTGAAGCTTTCTTT. The chain recombines TRBV27 with TRBJ1-1; TRBD1 is a possible D gene (5 bases). The V and J ends lost 7 bases and 1 base respectively, with 10 bases between them. CDR1 is MNHEY and CDR2 is SMNVEV in the germline V gene (reference sequence). This CDR3 is built from 13 residues.

The genes are TRBV12-3 or TRBV12-4 and TRBJ1-2, with D tentatively TRBD1 (5 bases). V was trimmed by 4 bases and J by 4 bases, leaving 7 bases between them. The length of the CDR3 is 12 residues. CDR3 protein: CASSSTVYGYTF. In DNA, the CDR3 is TGTGCCAGCAGTTCGACAGTCTATGGCTACACCTTC.

V is TRBV27 and J is TRBJ1-1; D possibly corresponds to TRBD1 (6 bases). V lost 3 bases and J 4 bases, leaving 15 bases between the germline ends. The CDR3 runs to 15 residues. The V gene's germline CDR1 is MNHEY and CDR2 SMNVEV (reference sequence). In DNA form, the CDR3 reads TGTGCCAGCAGTTTCGGCGGGGGCTGGGGCACTGAAGCTTTCTTT. Translation gives CASSFGGGWGTEAFF.

The chain links TRBV14 to TRBJ2-1; 8 bases are shared with TRBD2. Germline V gene data show CDR1 as SGHDN and CDR2 as FVKESK. After removal of 0 bases from V and 4 bases from J, the junction contained 5 bases not matched to a gene. The CDR3 contains 16 residues. The CDR3 region has the DNA TGTGCCAGCAGCCAAGACCCGGGAGGGCCTTACAATGAGCAGTTCTTC. Translated: CASSQDPGGPYNEQFF.

The chain is built from TRBV28 and TRBJ1-5, with D possibly matching TRBD1 (6 bases). CDR1 is MDHEN and CDR2 is SYDVKM in the germline V gene. CDR3 length: 16 amino acids. Trimming shortened V by 3 bases and J by 4 bases, and 16 bases separated the two germline ends. CDR3 loop: CASSFFDRLLNQPQHF. The CDR3 DNA reads as TGTGCCAGCAGTTTCTTTGACAGGTTACTAAATCAGCCCCAGCATTTT.

Comment on this clone: The same CDR3 can be traced to other DNA sequences in this sample. The chain links TRBV5-1 to TRBJ1-4; no clear D. This CDR3 has 15 residues. The V gene's germline CDR1 is SGHRS and CDR2 YFSETQ. V was pared by 4 bases and J by 1 base, with 11 bases between. The CDR3 loop is CASSPGRGTNEKLFF. DNA for the CDR3: TGCGCCAGCAGCCCCGGTCGGGGAACTAATGAAAAACTGTTTTTT.

The rearrangement uses TRBV7-3 and TRBJ2-7; unclear D gene. The germline V gene has CDR1 SGHTA and CDR2 FQGTGA. The CDR3 is 14 residues long. Trimming took 2 bases from V and 0 from J, leaving 8 bases between them. In DNA, the CDR3 is TGTGCCAGCAGCTTAGGCTCCGACTCCTACGAGCAGTACTTC. Protein product: CASSLGSDSYEQYF.

This sequence joins TRBV19 and TRBJ2-2, with 9 bases fitting TRBD2. V gave up 2 bases and J gave up 5 bases; unmatched junction bases: 6. Looked up from germline, CDR1 is LNHDA and CDR2 is SQIVND (reference sequence). CDR3 length: 16 residues. CDR3 residues: CASSISLGLATGELFF. CDR3 DNA: TGTGCCAGTAGTATAAGTCTAGGACTAGCGACCGGGGAGCTGTTTTTT.

The chain is built from TRBV3-1 (or the pseudogene TRBV3-2) and TRBJ1-1; perhaps TRBD1 as D (6 bases). The CDR3 length is 15 residues. Per the germline V gene, CDR1 is LGHDT and CDR2 is YNNKEL (reference sequence). The V and J ends lost 4 bases and 4 bases respectively, with 16 bases between them. DNA of the CDR3: TGTGCCAGCAGCCTCAATGCGCAGGGGATCACTGAAGCTTTCTTT. This encodes CASSLNAQGITEAFF.

This chain uses TRBV6-5 with TRBJ1-4; D unresolved. V lost 6 bases, J lost 4 bases, and 15 bases lay in between. Germline V gene sequence: CDR1 MNHEY, CDR2 SVGAGI. This CDR3 has 15 amino acids. The DNA for the CDR3 is TGTGCCAGCAGCTCCGACGGGGTCATTAATGAAAAACTGTTTTTT. It specifies CASSSDGVINEKLFF.